This T cell receptor (beta chain) was retrieved from a study of early T cells in non-severe SARS-CoV-2 infection. The wider study: The study sequenced bulk RNA from unsorted whole blood, with chains unpaired.

V was shortened by 5 bases and J by 4 bases, with 10 bases between the two germline ends. The CDR3 contains 13 residues. Germline V gene lookup returns CDR1 SGHAT and CDR2 FQNNGV. Attached unique molecular identifiers marked individual cDNA molecules. MiXCR, applied by TCRdb to the 5' RACE reads, yields one record per CDR3 protein. The sample contains approximately 97,000 distinct CDR3 sequences, more than 9.5% of which appear only once. This clonotype was counted only a few times. The chain combines TRBV11-2 with TRBJ2-3; possible D gene TRBD2, 6 bases. The sequenced sample was whole blood, obtained at baseline. This TCR was sampled from an adult who was a healthcare worker with PCR-confirmed SARS-CoV-2 infection or an uninfected control (not recorded which). CDR3 amino acids: CASSVRDSDTQYF. The CDR3 DNA is TGTGCCAGCAGCGTACGGGACTCAGATACGCAGTATTTT.